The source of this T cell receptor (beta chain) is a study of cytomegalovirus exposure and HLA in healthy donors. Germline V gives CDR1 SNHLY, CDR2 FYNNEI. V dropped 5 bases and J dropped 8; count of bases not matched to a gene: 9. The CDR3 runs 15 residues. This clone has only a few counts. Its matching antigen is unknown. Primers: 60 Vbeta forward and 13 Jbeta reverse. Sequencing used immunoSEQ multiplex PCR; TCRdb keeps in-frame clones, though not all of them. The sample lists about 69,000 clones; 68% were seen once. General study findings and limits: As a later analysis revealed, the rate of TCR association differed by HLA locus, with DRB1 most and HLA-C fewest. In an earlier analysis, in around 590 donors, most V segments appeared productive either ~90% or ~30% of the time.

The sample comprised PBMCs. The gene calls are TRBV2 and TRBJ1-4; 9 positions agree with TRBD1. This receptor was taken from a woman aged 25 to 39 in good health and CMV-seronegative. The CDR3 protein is CASSFLGQGGEKLFF. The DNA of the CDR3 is TGTGCCAGCAGTTTTTTGGGACAGGGTGGGGAAAAACTGTTTTTT.